The 8 T cell receptor beta chains in this list originate from one sample, sequenced in a study of cytomegalovirus exposure and HLA in healthy donors. Primers: 60 Vbeta forward and 13 Jbeta reverse. The data were produced by immunoSEQ multiplex PCR, yet TCRdb's version contains in-frame clones alone and is incomplete. The table records about 160,000 clones, over 70% of them present only once. The sequencing input was PBMCs. The receptor set was obtained from a man aged 30 to 39 in good health and CMV-seronegative.

The gene calls are TRBV5-1 and TRBJ2-7; D uncertain. The germline V gene has CDR1 SGHRS and CDR2 YFSETQ. The CDR3 sequence is 15 residues long. The germline V and J ends were trimmed by 2 bases and 3 bases, with 15 bases remaining between them. For the CDR3, the DNA is TGCGCCAGCAGCTTTGCGGAGAGGATAGTCTACGAGCAGTACTTC. It encodes CASSFAERIVYEQYF. Together with reference TRBV5-1 and TRBJ2-7, the CDR3 gives the full variable domain: KAGVTQTPRYLIKTRGQQVTLSCSPISGHRSVSWYQQTPGQGLQFLFEYFSETQRNKGNFPGRFSGRQFSNSRSEMNVSTLELGDSALYLCASSFAERIVYEQYFGPGTRLTVT.

This clone has only a few counts. The gene calls are TRBV4-1 and TRBJ1-2; possible D gene TRBD1, 6 bases. The CDR3 runs 18 residues. With 0 bases removed from V and 0 bases from J, the gap between germline ends came to 17 bases. Per the germline V gene, CDR1 is MGHRA and CDR2 is YSYEKL. CDR3 residues: CASSQDGGRTLTNYGYTF. CDR3 bases: TGCGCCAGCAGCCAAGATGGGGGCCGAACATTAACTAACTATGGCTACACCTTC.

V usage is TRBV5-5 and J usage is TRBJ1-1, with D perhaps matching TRBD1 (6 bases). The CDR3 covers 16 residues. V was cut by 0 bases and J by 2 bases, with 14 bases left in between. Per germline, CDR1 SGHKS and CDR2 YYEKEE (reference sequence). In nucleotides, the CDR3 is TGTGCCAGCAGCTTGGCGGGAGGGACATTAAACACTGAAGCTTTCTTT. Its translation is CASSLAGGTLNTEAFF.

The chain recombines TRBV10-3 with TRBJ2-3, with D possibly matching TRBD2 (6 bases). Trimming left V 10 bases short and J 0 bases short, with 14 bases between. The CDR3 is 14 residues long. Germline CDR1 and CDR2: ENHRY and SYGVKD. The CDR3 DNA sequence: TGTGCCACCATTCTAGCGCCCAGCACAGATACGCAGTATTTT. Its translation is CATILAPSTDTQYF.

As DNA, the CDR3 is TGCAGCGTTGAAGCGTTAGTAGCCTACAATGAGCAGTTCTTC. As protein: CSVEALVAYNEQFF. The V gene is TRBV29-1, the J gene TRBJ2-1; D unresolved. In germline, CDR1 is SQVTM, CDR2 ANQGSEA. Trimming took 1 base from V and 2 from J, leaving 9 bases between them. This CDR3 contains 14 residues.

The rearrangement uses TRBV4-3 and TRBJ2-3; 13 nucleotides match TRBD2. This CDR3 spans 17 amino acids. Germline V lookup: CDR1 LGHNA, CDR2 YSLEER. Trimming removed 3 bases from V and 4 bases from J; junction bases left unmatched: 7. In nucleotides, the CDR3 is TGCGCCAGCAGCCACCCCACTAGCGGGGGGGACTCAGATACGCAGTATTTT. Protein product: CASSHPTSGGDSDTQYF.

The J gene is TRBJ1-5, the V gene TRBV27; perhaps TRBD1 as D (5 bases). V was shortened by 6 bases and J by 6 bases, with 15 bases between the two germline ends. The CDR3 totals 14 residues. Germline-derived CDR1 and CDR2 are MNHEY and SMNVEV (reference sequence). CDR3 region: CASRLAGGGQPQHF. The CDR3 region has the DNA TGTGCCAGCAGACTGGCTGGGGGAGGTCAGCCCCAGCATTTT.

The genes are TRBV5-1 and TRBJ1-2; D uncertain. Germline V gene data show CDR1 as SGHRS and CDR2 as YFSETQ. This CDR3 has 13 amino acids. V lost 0 bases and J lost 4, with 7 bases in between. For the CDR3, the DNA is TGCGCCAGCAGCTTGGCACAGCCCTATGGCTACACCTTC. Its translation is CASSLAQPYGYTF.